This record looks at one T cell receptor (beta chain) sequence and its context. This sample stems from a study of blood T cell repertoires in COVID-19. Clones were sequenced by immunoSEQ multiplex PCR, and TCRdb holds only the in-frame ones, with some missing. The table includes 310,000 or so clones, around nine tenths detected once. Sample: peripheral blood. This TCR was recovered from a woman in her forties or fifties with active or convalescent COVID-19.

DNA for the CDR3: TGTGCCAGCTCACCAGGTGAAGCGGGAGTGAGGGGGGGATCCGGAGAGCAGTTCTTC. It encodes CASSPGEAGVRGGSGEQFF. The chain couples TRBV18 to TRBJ2-1, with 8 bases aligning to TRBD2. The ends lost 2 bases at V and 10 bases at J; junction bases unmatched: 22. Germline V gene sequence: CDR1 KGHSH, CDR2 LQKENI. The CDR3 totals 19 residues.